This T cell receptor beta chain is from a study of brain T cells in children with intractable seizures. Findings of the study overall: Clones missing pre-surgery may reflect undersampling of that blood sample. Patients' HCMV serostatus was unknown; virus specificity rests on CDR3 similarity alone.

Sequencing used immunoSEQ multiplex PCR; TCRdb keeps in-frame clones, though not all of them. The sample has tens of thousands of clones, 90% to 95% seen once. About this clone itself: The antigen is undetermined.

Surgery cases with the highest brain T cell transcript signatures were chosen for sequencing. Patients received at least one anti-epileptic drug before surgery. Trimming removed 7 bases from V and 5 bases from J; junction bases left unmatched: 10. The CDR3 runs to 15 residues. From germline, CDR1 is SNHLY and CDR2 FYNNEI. The sample consisted of peripheral blood, taken at surgery. V and J are TRBV2 and TRBJ1-2, with 10 bases aligning to TRBD1. This TCR came from a boy aged 5-17 years with focal cortical dysplasia and intractable seizures. CDR3 in amino acids: CASTTGTGASYGYTF. The CDR3 coding sequence is TGTGCCAGCACCACCGGGACAGGGGCGAGTTATGGCTACACCTTC.